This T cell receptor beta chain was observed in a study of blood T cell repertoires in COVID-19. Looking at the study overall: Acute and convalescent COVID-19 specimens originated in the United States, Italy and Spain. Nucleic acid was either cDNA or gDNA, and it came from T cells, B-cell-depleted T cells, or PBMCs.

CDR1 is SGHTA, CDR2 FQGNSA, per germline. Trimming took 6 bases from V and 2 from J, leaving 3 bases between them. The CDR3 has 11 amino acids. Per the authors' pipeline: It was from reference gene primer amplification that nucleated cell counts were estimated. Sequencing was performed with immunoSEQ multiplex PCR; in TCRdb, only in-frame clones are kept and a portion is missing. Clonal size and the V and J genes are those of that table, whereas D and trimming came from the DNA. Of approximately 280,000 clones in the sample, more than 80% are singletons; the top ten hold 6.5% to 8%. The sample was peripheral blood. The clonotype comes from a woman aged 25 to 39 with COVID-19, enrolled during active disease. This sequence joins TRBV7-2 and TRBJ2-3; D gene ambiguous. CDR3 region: CASSYTDTQYF. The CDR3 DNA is TGTGCCAGCAGTTACACAGATACGCAGTATTTT.